The rows below give T cell receptor beta chains drawn from one sample of a study of tumor-infiltrating lymphocytes in primary liver carcinoma. One entry per CDR3 protein, called by TCRdb with MiXCR from the multiplex PCR reads. Of fewer than 75,000 distinct CDR3 sequences in the sample, about two thirds were seen once. The sample comprised liver tumor tissue from sampling region 4. The source of these receptors is a man aged 35 to 55 with primary liver carcinoma and hepatitis B virus infection. Both conserved end residues are part of each CDR3. The D gene is left open where the match is weak. Size values are once, few and many counts, or a class for expanded clones, and some rows have none.

size	D	J	length	V	CDR3	DNA
few	TRBD2	TRBJ2-7	17	TRBV7-2	CASSLAPRTSGSGEQYF	TGTGCCAGCAGCTTAGCCCCTCGGACTAGCGGGAGTGGCGAGCAGTACTTC
many	.	TRBJ2-5	11	TRBV6-2/TRBV6-3	CASSLQETQYF	TGTGCCAGCAGTTTACAAGAGACCCAGTACTTC
.	TRBD2	TRBJ2-3	12	TRBV6-5	CTSSLSGRGLHF	TGTACCAGCAGTCTTAGTGGGAGGGGACTGCACTTT
.	.	TRBJ2-2	16	TRBV4-1	CASSHWRGVNAGELFF	TGCGCCAGCAGCCACTGGAGAGGGGTGAACGCCGGGGAGCTGTTTTTT
.	TRBD2	TRBJ2-1	14	TRBV29-1	CSVRVTSGVHEQFF	TGTAGCGTTCGTGTGACTAGCGGGGTGCATGAGCAGTTCTTC
.	.	TRBJ1-2	14	TRBV29-1	CSASRQSGPYGYTF	TGCAGCGCTTCAAGGCAGTCTGGCCCCTATGGCTACACCTTC
many	.	TRBJ2-2	13	TRBV5-1	CASSLASGRELFF	TGCGCCAGCAGCTTGGCGTCCGGGCGGGAGCTGTTTTTT
few	TRBD1	TRBJ2-7	12	TRBV4-1	CASMGTGEEQYF	TGCGCCAGCATGGGGACAGGGGAAGAGCAGTACTTC
.	.	TRBJ1-4	16	TRBV11-2	CASSKTLVGTNEKLFF	TGTGCCAGCAGCAAGACTCTTGTAGGAACAAATGAAAAACTGTTTTTT
few	.	TRBJ1-4	14	TRBV29-1	CSAGDTPTNEKLFF	TGCAGCGCCGGGGACACCCCAACTAATGAAAAACTGTTTTTT
.	.	TRBJ1-1	15	TRBV29-1	CSASGGLPMNTEAFF	TGCAGCGCATCGGGGGGGTTGCCTATGAACACTGAAGCTTTCTTT
.	TRBD1	TRBJ1-2	14	TRBV4-1	CASSRGDRNHGYTF	TGCGCCAGCAGCCGGGGGGACAGGAACCATGGCTACACCTTC
.	TRBD1	TRBJ1-5	18	TRBV4-2	CASSQEKGGGVSNQPQHF	TGTGCCAGCAGCCAAGAAAAAGGAGGGGGCGTAAGCAATCAGCCCCAGCATTTT
.	.	TRBJ2-2	17	TRBV12-3/TRBV12-4	CASIFFAWGFNTGELFF	TGTGCCAGCATTTTCTTCGCCTGGGGATTTAACACCGGGGAGCTGTTTTTT
.	.	TRBJ2-1	13	TRBV14	CASSPGSGNEQFF	TGTGCCAGCAGCCCCGGGTCAGGGAATGAGCAGTTCTTC
.	TRBD2	TRBJ2-3	18	TRBV11-2	CASSLNHLAGGDADTQYF	TGTGCCAGCAGCTTAAATCACCTAGCGGGAGGCGATGCGGATACGCAGTATTTT
.	TRBD2	TRBJ2-7	15	TRBV6-5	CASRRKPGGSYEQYF	TGTGCCAGCAGAAGAAAGCCGGGAGGCTCCTACGAGCAGTACTTC
.	TRBD1	TRBJ1-1	15	TRBV28	CASNPQGAGSTEAFF	TGTGCCAGCAACCCACAGGGGGCGGGGTCAACTGAAGCTTTCTTT
.	.	TRBJ2-2	15	TRBV6-1	CAGSDGSGGTGELFF	TGTGCCGGCAGTGATGGGTCCGGAGGCACCGGGGAACTGTTTTTT
many	.	TRBJ2-5	11	TRBV5-6	CASSLDETQYF	TGTGCCAGCAGCTTGGATGAGACCCAGTACTTC
.	.	TRBJ1-2	15	TRBV4-3	CASNQGGRQVYGYTF	TGCGCCAGTAACCAAGGTGGAAGGCAGGTCTATGGCTACACCTTC
once	.	TRBJ2-2	16	TRBV7-9	CTSATWTIANTGELFF	TGTACCAGCGCCACATGGACAATCGCGAACACCGGGGAGCTGTTTTTT
.	.	TRBJ2-2	15	TRBV11-2	CASSLAGSNTEGLFF	TGTGCCAGCAGCTTAGCGGGATCGAACACCGAGGGGCTGTTTTTT
.	TRBD2	TRBJ2-1	16	TRBV6-6	CVRSPTTAGGGNEQFF	TGTGTCAGAAGTCCGACCACAGCGGGAGGCGGCAATGAGCAGTTCTTC
once	.	TRBJ2-1	18	TRBV14	CASSPNPVGAGRENEQFF	TGTGCCAGCAGCCCTAACCCGGTTGGAGCGGGCCGAGAGAATGAGCAGTTCTTC
.	TRBD1	TRBJ2-5	16	TRBV11-2	CASSILTGLRQETQYF	TGTGCCAGTAGTATCCTGACAGGGCTTCGTCAAGAGACCCAGTACTTC
many	.	TRBJ2-7	10	TRBV28	CASRDYEQYF	TGTGCCAGCAGGGACTACGAGCAGTACTTC
.	.	TRBJ1-4	16	TRBV11-2	CASSMTPGGIDEKLLF	TGTGCCAGCAGCATGACTCCAGGAGGAATAGATGAAAAACTGCTTTTT
.	TRBD1	TRBJ1-1	13	TRBV25-1	CASRGQVNTEVFF	TGTGCCAGCAGAGGACAGGTGAACACTGAAGTTTTCTTT
.	.	TRBJ2-7	12	TRBV7-3	CVSSFRVHEQYF	TGTGTCAGCAGCTTCAGGGTCCACGAGCAGTACTTC
once	TRBD1	TRBJ2-1	14	TRBV19	CVTSPWTGGDEQLF	TGTGTCACTAGTCCCTGGACAGGGGGCGATGAGCAGCTCTTC
.	.	TRBJ1-5	14	TRBV10-3	CAISEYESDKPHHF	TGTGCCATCAGTGAGTATGAGAGCGATAAGCCCCATCATTTT
.	.	TRBJ2-7	13	TRBV29-1	CSVTVLLSYEQYF	TGCAGCGTGACAGTCCTACTCTCCTACGAGCAGTACTTC
.	TRBD2	TRBJ2-1	14	TRBV12-3/TRBV12-4	CASEGLAGYNEQFF	TGTGCCAGCGAGGGACTAGCTGGGTACAATGAGCAGTTCTTC
many	.	TRBJ2-3	14	TRBV7-8	CASSLVGITDTRYF	TGTGCCAGCAGCTTAGTTGGAATCACAGATACGCGGTATTTT
.	.	TRBJ2-1	15	TRBV4-2	CASSQGGGSYNEQFF	TGTGCCAGCAGCCAAGGCGGCGGCTCCTACAATGAACAGTTCTTC
.	.	TRBJ1-3	16	TRBV4-1	CASSQGGQPSGNTIYF	TGCGCCAGCAGTCAAGGAGGACAGCCCTCTGGAAACACCATATATTTT
once	TRBD2	TRBJ2-3	15	TRBV7-9	CASSVAGFETYTQYF	TGTGCCAGCAGCGTAGCGGGATTTGAGACATATACGCAGTATTTT
.	.	TRBJ2-3	13	TRBV7-2	CASSLTDNQPQYF	TGTGCCAGCAGCTTAACCGATAATCAGCCCCAGTATTTT
.	.	TRBJ2-1	15	TRBV11-2	CACSLESGISGKQFF	TGTGCCTGCAGCTTAGAGTCCGGGATCTCTGGCAAGCAGTTCTTC
.	TRBD2	TRBJ2-2	15	TRBV2	CASSRLAGNIGELFF	TGTGCCAGCAGTAGACTAGCGGGAAACATCGGGGAGCTGTTTTTT
few	TRBD1	TRBJ2-5	14	TRBV29-1	CSVRPGQGMNTQYF	TGCAGCGTACGCCCAGGACAGGGAATGAATACCCAGTACTTC
.	.	TRBJ2-2	14	TRBV6-2/TRBV6-3	CASSYSESSGELFF	TGTGCCAGTAGTTACTCGGAGTCCTCCGGGGAGCTGTTTTTT
.	TRBD2	TRBJ2-4	16	TRBV6-6	CASRALAGLAKNIQYF	TGTGCAAGCAGAGCACTAGCGGGGTTAGCCAAAAACATTCAGTACTTC
.	.	TRBJ2-5	15	TRBV6-1	CASSEAVGGQEIQYF	TGTGCCAGTAGTGAAGCGGTGGGCGGCCAAGAGATCCAGTACTTC
few	.	TRBJ2-2	15	TRBV6-1	CASRSGGAGTGGLFF	TGTGCCAGCAGGTCCGGGGGCGCGGGTACCGGGGGGCTGTTTTTT
few	.	TRBJ2-7	14	TRBV11-2	CASSLTDSAYGQYF	TGTGCCAGCAGCTTAACTGACTCTGCCTACGGGCAGTACTTC
.	TRBD2	TRBJ2-1	15	TRBV6-5	CASSPTSGGYNKQFF	TGTGCCAGCAGCCCGACTAGCGGAGGTTACAATAAGCAGTTCTTC
many	.	TRBJ2-5	12	TRBV29-1	CSGMDSGETQYF	TGCAGCGGTATGGACAGTGGAGAGACCCAGTACTTC
.	TRBD1	TRBJ1-2	13	TRBV12-3/TRBV12-4	CASSSGTAYGYIF	TGTGCCAGCAGTTCAGGGACAGCCTATGGCTACATCTTC
few	TRBD1	TRBJ1-4	18	TRBV6-5	CASSYSGGTGGKNEKLFF	TGTGCCAGCAGTTACTCAGGAGGGACAGGGGGGAAAAATGAAAAACTGTTTTTT
few	TRBD1	TRBJ2-2	15	TRBV19	CASSDRGQGSRELFF	TGTGCCAGTAGTGACCGGGGACAGGGTTCCCGGGAGCTGTTTTTT
many	TRBD1	TRBJ2-2	14	TRBV28	CASSSDRDPGELFF	TGTGCCAGCAGTTCAGACAGGGATCCCGGGGAGCTGTTTTTT
many	.	TRBJ1-6	13	TRBV11-1	CASSRARGSPLHF	TGTGCCAGCAGCAGGGCACGGGGTTCACCCCTCCACTTT